This entry lists 14 T cell receptor beta chains sequenced from one sample in a study of prognosis after radiotherapy for stage I lung cancer. By two-round multiplex PCR, the TCR beta CDR3 was amplified from genomic DNA. Round one of PCR was performed, and it used primers specific to each TRBV and TRBJ gene. Using its own MiXCR run on the multiplex PCR reads, TCRdb lists one record per CDR3 protein. This sample has some 34,000 distinct CDR3 sequences, with less than 40% found just once. Sequencing was performed on PBMCs, taken before or after stereotactic body radiation therapy (not recorded which). The receptors derive from a donor at least 50 years old with non-small cell lung cancer.

This rearrangement joins TRBV2 to TRBJ1-2; D may be TRBD1 (5 bases). CDR1 is SNHLY, CDR2 FYNNEI, per germline. Between the trimmed V and J ends, which lost 11 bases and 1 base, there was a span of 17 bases. CDR3 length: 14 amino acids. CDR3 residues: CAEGWGGINYGYTF. The CDR3, as DNA: TGTGCCGAGGGATGGGGGGGAATTAACTATGGCTACACCTTC.

On this clonotype: Possible read error: a much larger clone is one base away. The rearrangement uses TRBV9 and TRBJ2-7, with 12 bases that match TRBD1. CDR1 is SGDLS, CDR2 YYNGEE, per germline. The CDR3 length is 15 residues. V lost 4 bases, J lost 5 bases, and 7 bases stayed unmatched. CDR3 sequence (DNA): TGTGCCAGCAGCATTGGGACAGGGGGCGCCAACGAGCAGTACTTC. This codes for CASSIGTGGANEQYF. Based on the CDR3 plus reference TRBV9 and TRBJ2-7, the full variable domain is DSGVTQTPKHLITATGQRVTLRCSPRSGDLSVYWYQQSLDQGLQFLIQYYNGEERAKGNILERFSAQQFPDLHSELNLSSLELGDSALYFCASSIGTGGANEQYFGPGTRLTVT.

This clonotype was found once. This chain uses TRBV27 with TRBJ1-2; maybe TRBD1 (6 bases). The V gene's germline CDR1 is MNHEY and CDR2 SMNVEV (reference sequence). The CDR3 has 16 residues. Trimming left V 0 bases short and J 7 bases short, with 18 bases between. CDR3 sequence: CASSLSISGGAGGYTF. CDR3 nucleotide sequence: TGTGCCAGCAGTTTATCGATTTCCGGGGGCGCGGGTGGCTACACCTTC.

J is TRBJ2-3 and V is TRBV6-2 or TRBV6-3, with 8 nucleotides matching TRBD1. CDR1 is MNHEY, CDR2 SVGEGT, per germline. V lost 6 bases and J lost 8; bases outside the gene matches: 10. CDR3 size: 14 residues. CDR3 residues: CASSVTGASTTQYF. DNA of the CDR3: TGTGCCAGCAGCGTGACAGGGGCCTCTACTACGCAGTATTTT.

This clonotype showed up many times. V gene TRBV5-6 combines with J gene TRBJ2-7; no firm D call. CDR1 and CDR2 from the germline V gene are SGHDT and YYEEEE. Trimming left V 0 bases short and J 2 bases short, with 0 bases between. The CDR3 contains 11 residues. The CDR3 nucleotides read TGTGCCAGCAGCTTGGCCTACGAGCAGTACTTC. Protein sequence: CASSLAYEQYF.

The chain joins TRBV6-1 to TRBJ1-5; D call uncertain. This CDR3 is built from 13 residues. V was clipped by 8 bases and J by 3 bases, with 11 bases between them. The germline V gene has CDR1 MNHNS and CDR2 SASEGT. The CDR3 protein is CASSRVYNQPQHF. In nucleotides, the CDR3 is TGTGCCAGCTCGAGGGTTTACAATCAGCCCCAGCATTTT.

Concerning this clonotype itself: The junction does not match germline at one end; this may be a read error. The rearrangement links TRBV6-1 to TRBJ1-5; 9 bases line up with TRBD1. Germline CDR1 reads MNHNS; CDR2 reads SASEGT. The CDR3 length is 14 residues. CDR3 nucleotide sequence: TGTTCCAGCAGGGTACAGGGGGCAGGTCAGCCCCAGCATTTT. Its protein product is CSSRVQGAGQPQHF.

This clonotype occurred many times. The chain has TRBV9 and TRBJ2-2, with 8 bases aligning to TRBD1. Germline CDR1 reads SGDLS; CDR2 reads YYNGEE. The CDR3 spans 16 residues. J lost 5 bases, V lost 1 base, and 7 bases had no gene match. The DNA for the CDR3 is TGTGCCAGCAGCGTAAATCAGGGGGCGATTACCGGGGAGCTGTTTTTT. Its protein product is CASSVNQGAITGELFF.

The genes are TRBV27 and TRBJ2-2, with D hard to call. Per germline, CDR1 MNHEY and CDR2 SMNVEV (reference sequence). The CDR3 loop spans 14 amino acids. The V end was cut by 5 bases, the J end by 7 bases, with 14 bases between. CDR3 region: CASSGTLVGGELFF. The CDR3 nucleotides read TGTGCCAGCAGTGGCACCCTCGTGGGCGGGGAGCTGTTTTTT.

This clonotype occurred once. This chain links TRBV28 with TRBJ2-6; D gene uncertain. The CDR3 has 16 amino acids. V lost 6 bases to trimming and J lost 1 base, with 13 bases between them. Germline lookup yields CDR1 MDHEN and CDR2 SYDVKM. The chain's CDR3 is CASSQIRHSGANVLTF. CDR3 DNA: TGTGCCAGCAGCCAAATAAGACATTCTGGGGCCAACGTCCTGACTTTC.

A few counts support this clonotype. One base away lies a much larger clone, so this may be a sequencing read error. This chain uses TRBV5-1 with TRBJ2-7; D ambiguous. V was pared by 2 bases and J by 7 bases, with 16 bases between. Per germline, CDR1 SGHRS and CDR2 YFSETQ. The CDR3 totals 14 residues. The CDR3 spells CASSLGSICGEQYF. The CDR3 DNA sequence: TGCGCCAGCAGCTTAGGGTCAATCTGTGGTGAGCAGTACTTC.

Points on this clonotype: The likely explanation is a read error, given a far larger clone one base away. This sequence joins TRBV6-5 and TRBJ1-4; maybe TRBD1 (5 bases). This CDR3 region has 17 residues. Germline CDR1 and CDR2: MNHEY and SVGAGI. CDR3 nucleotides: TGTGCCACCTCCGGACGGGGGACCTGGGGGTCTAATGAAAAACTGTCTTTT. Translated: CATSGRGTWGSNEKLSF.

This clonotype came up many times. The chain has TRBV18 and TRBJ1-2; D call uncertain. CDR3 length: 13 amino acids. Germline lookup yields CDR1 KGHSH and CDR2 LQKENI. Trimming removed 2 bases at V and 2 bases at J, with 6 bases between. Here the CDR3 DNA reads TGTGCCAGCTCACCAGAGACGAACTATGGCTACACCTTC. This codes for CASSPETNYGYTF.

This clonotype was recorded many times. The chain carries TRBV19 and TRBJ2-3; D might be TRBD2 (7 bases). The CDR3 has 15 residues. V was pared by 9 bases and J by 0 bases, with 16 bases between. From germline, CDR1 is LNHDA and CDR2 SQIVND (reference sequence). In DNA form, the CDR3 reads TGTGCCAGCAGCCTCGGGGGGCTCAGCACAGATACGCAGTATTTT. This encodes CASSLGGLSTDTQYF.